A single sample gave rise to the 22 T cell receptor beta chains below, sequenced in a study of Ad26.COV2.S vaccination and SARS-CoV-2 variants. Only in-frame clones appear in the TCRdb table, and some are missing; sequencing was by immunoSEQ multiplex PCR. The repertoire has around 300,000 clones, roughly 90% of them found once; the top ten carry just under 5%. Treatment indicated: approximately 18 received Ad26.COV2.S at low or high dose, single or two shots; about 5 received placebo; per-sample allocation not given. Samples were taken on day 63 after the first vaccine or placebo injection. The material was peripheral blood, obtained in a trial of Ad26.COV2.S vaccine versus placebo. These TCRs come from a person aged 18 to 65 who received the Ad26.COV2.S COVID-19 vaccine or a placebo.

This CDR3 is CASSTAGVDTQYF. The CDR3 DNA is TGTGCCAGCAGCACAGCGGGAGTGGATACGCAGTATTTT. This rearrangement joins TRBV7-2 to TRBJ2-3; 8 nucleotides line up with TRBD2. The V segment lost 5 bases and the J segment 6 bases; nucleotides outside the gene matches: 4. CDR3 length: 13 residues. Germline loops: CDR1 SGHTA, CDR2 FQGNSA. The entire variable domain, with the rest obtained from reference TRBV7-2 and TRBJ2-3, is as follows: GAGVSQSPSNKVTEKGKDVELRCDPISGHTALYWYRQSLGQGLEFLIYFQGNSAPDKSGLPSDRFSAERTGGSVSTLTIQRTQQEDSAVYLCASSTAGVDTQYFGPGTRLTVL.

This chain connects TRBV30 to TRBJ1-1, with 7 bases identical to TRBD1. CDR1 and CDR2 from the germline V gene are GTSNPN and SVGIG (reference sequence). J lost 0 bases, V lost 0 bases, and 4 bases had no gene match. The CDR3 has 15 amino acids. The CDR3 spells CAWSVQDRMNTEAFF. In DNA, the CDR3 is TGTGCCTGGAGTGTACAGGACAGGATGAACACTGAAGCTTTCTTT. The full variable domain, in which reference TRBV30 and TRBJ1-1 provide the parts outside the CDR3, is SQTIHQWPATLVQPVGSPLSLECTVEGTSNPNLYWYRQAAGRGLQLLFYSVGIGQISSEVPQNLSASRPQDRQFILSSKKLLLSDSGFYLCAWSVQDRMNTEAFFGQGTRLTVV.

The CDR3 DNA follows: TGTGCCAGCCTACGCAGGGGGAGCTCCTACAATGAGCAGTTCTTC. It codes for CASLRRGSSYNEQFF. The chain is built from TRBV6-6 and TRBJ2-1, with 7 bases identical to TRBD1. Germline V gene lookup returns CDR1 MNHNY and CDR2 SVGAGI (reference sequence). This CDR3 has 15 residues. The V and J ends lost 8 bases and 0 bases, in that order; junction bases with no gene match: 7.

V and J are TRBV11-2 and TRBJ2-7; 9 bases fit TRBD1. Per germline, CDR1 SGHAT and CDR2 FQNNGV. There are 15 residues in the CDR3. Germline trimming cut 3 bases from V and 3 bases from J; bases unmatched to any gene: 6. The CDR3 DNA follows: TGTGCCAGCAGCTTTGGGACAGGGAGGGGCTACGAGCAGTACTTC. Translated: CASSFGTGRGYEQYF.

The chain joins TRBV30 to TRBJ2-2; 8 bases fit TRBD2. From germline, CDR1 is GTSNPN and CDR2 SVGIG (reference sequence). J lost 7 bases, V lost 2 bases, and 12 bases had no gene match. This CDR3 region has 16 residues. CDR3 loop: CAWSKGTGGPNGELFF. CDR3 DNA: TGTGCCTGGAGTAAAGGGACGGGAGGGCCGAACGGGGAGCTGTTTTTT.

This clone showed up just once. This chain links TRBV5-4 with TRBJ2-5; D assignment may be TRBD1 or TRBD2 (6 bases each). The CDR3 is made up of 14 amino acids. Per germline, CDR1 SGHNT and CDR2 YYREEE (reference sequence). The V and J ends lost 0 bases and 3 bases respectively, with 9 bases between them. The CDR3 sequence is CASSLGGAEETQYF. The CDR3 DNA reads as TGTGCCAGCAGCTTGGGGGGGGCGGAAGAGACCCAGTACTTC.

This clone came up a few times. The chain links TRBV5-8 to TRBJ2-5; TRBD1 matches at 7 bases. CDR3 length: 14 residues. The germline V gene has CDR1 SGHTS and CDR2 YDEGEE. Trimming took 4 bases from V and 1 from J; bases not matched to a gene: 4. The CDR3 reads CASSPGTVQETQYF. The CDR3 nucleotides read TGTGCCAGCAGCCCAGGGACAGTCCAAGAGACCCAGTACTTC.

This clone was seen just once. The V call is TRBV15, the J call TRBJ1-3, with 11 bases aligning to TRBD1. V lost 5 bases, J lost 4 bases, and 13 bases stayed unmatched. Germline CDR1 and CDR2: LNHNV and YYDKDF (reference sequence). The CDR3 has 18 amino acids. This CDR3 is CATSARGLDRGHGNTIYF. As DNA, the CDR3 is TGTGCCACCAGCGCAAGGGGCCTGGACAGGGGGCACGGAAACACCATATATTTT.

The chain recombines TRBV10-3 with TRBJ2-7; 9 bases are a match to TRBD1. J was trimmed by 4 bases and V by 8 bases; bases with no gene match: 6. This CDR3 has 13 amino acids. Germline V CDR1 and CDR2: ENHRY, SYGVKD. CDR3 region: CAIRQGVEYEQYF. CDR3 nucleotide sequence: TGTGCCATCCGACAGGGGGTTGAGTACGAGCAGTACTTC.

This clone was observed a few times. The V and J genes are TRBV11-2 and TRBJ2-7; 7 nucleotides line up with TRBD2. The V gene end was trimmed by 0 bases and the J gene end by 6 bases; junction bases not matched to a gene: 2. Germline values: CDR1 SGHAT, CDR2 FQNNGV. The CDR3 is 13 amino acids. The CDR3 region has the DNA TGTGCCAGCAGCTTAGATACGGGGGGCGAGCAGTACTTC. Translation gives CASSLDTGGEQYF.

As for this clone: Other DNA sequences from this sample encode an identical CDR3 as well. The chain carries TRBV19 and TRBJ2-3, with no clear D. V was shortened by 3 bases and J by 0 bases, with 4 bases between the two germline ends. The germline CDR1 and CDR2 sequences are LNHDA and SQIVND (reference sequence). This CDR3 contains 13 residues. CDR3 in amino acids: CASSMGSTDTQYF. The CDR3 DNA reads TGTGCCAGTAGTATGGGCAGCACAGATACGCAGTATTTT.

The V call is TRBV29-1, the J call TRBJ1-2; 9 bases map to TRBD1. The CDR3 has 11 amino acids. Looked up from germline, CDR1 is SQVTM and CDR2 is ANQGSEA. V dropped 8 bases and J dropped 6; count of bases not matched to a gene: 4. The CDR3 bases are TGCAGCCCGGGACAGGGTAATGGCTACACCTTC. Translated, it gives CSPGQGNGYTF.

The chain combines TRBV19 with TRBJ2-1; D is unclear. The CDR3 is made up of 15 amino acids. V lost 3 bases and J 3 bases, leaving 12 bases between the germline ends. Looked up from germline, CDR1 is LNHDA and CDR2 is SQIVND (reference sequence). The CDR3 sequence is CASSIQRQGYNEQFF. The CDR3, as DNA: TGTGCCAGTAGTATCCAGCGCCAAGGCTACAATGAGCAGTTCTTC.

The rearrangement uses TRBV5-1 and TRBJ1-2; D not resolved. The germline V gene encodes CDR1 SGHRS and CDR2 YFSETQ. This CDR3 is built from 12 residues. V shed 7 bases and J shed 6 bases, with 13 bases lying between them. The CDR3 bases are TGCGCCAGCTCTGGACGAGGGCATGGCTACACCTTC. It codes for CASSGRGHGYTF.

This clone was seen once. J is TRBJ1-3 and V is TRBV5-8; D not resolved. Deletions cut 0 bases from V and 3 bases from J, with 7 bases between. Germline V CDR1 and CDR2: SGHTS, YDEGEE. This CDR3 has 14 amino acids. This CDR3 is CASSLARLGNTIYF. The CDR3 coding sequence is TGTGCCAGCAGCTTGGCGAGACTTGGAAACACCATATATTTT.

The rearrangement uses TRBV25-1 and TRBJ2-1; 7 bases are shared with TRBD1. Germline CDR1 MGHDK, CDR2 SYGVNS. This CDR3 is 14 amino acids long. The V and J ends lost 6 bases and 6 bases, in that order; junction bases with no gene match: 8. CDR3 protein: CASRSGGFSNEQFF. The CDR3 nucleotides are TGTGCCAGCAGATCAGGGGGATTTAGCAATGAGCAGTTCTTC.

In this sample, this clone turned up once. The chain is built from TRBV4-1 and TRBJ2-3, with 10 bases fitting TRBD1. Germline assignment: CDR1 MGHRA and CDR2 YSYEKL. This CDR3 is built from 18 residues. After removal of 2 bases from V and 1 base from J, the junction contained 9 bases not matched to a gene. The CDR3 here is CASSQTELGTGGTDTQYF. In DNA, the CDR3 is TGCGCCAGCAGCCAAACCGAACTCGGGACAGGGGGCACAGATACGCAGTATTTT.

DNA of the CDR3: TGTGCCAGCAGCTTAGGGGGTCGGGGAGACAATGAGCAGTTCTTC. This encodes CASSLGGRGDNEQFF. The chain joins TRBV7-3 to TRBJ2-1; the D call may be TRBD1 or TRBD2 (5 bases each). CDR3 length equals 15 residues. Trimming took 2 bases from V and 5 from J, leaving 13 bases between them. The germline CDR1 and CDR2 sequences are SGHTA and FQGTGA.

This chain uses TRBV28 with TRBJ1-3; 7 positions agree with TRBD1. This CDR3 contains 14 residues. V gave up 5 bases and J gave up 4 bases; unmatched junction bases: 5. The germline gives CDR1 MDHEN, CDR2 SYDVKM. In DNA form, the CDR3 reads TGTGCCAGCAGTCCAACAGGGGAGGGAAACACCATATATTTT. As protein: CASSPTGEGNTIYF.

The chain couples TRBV19 to TRBJ1-1, with 11 bases fitting TRBD1. The CDR3 is 16 residues long. Germline values: CDR1 LNHDA, CDR2 SQIVND (reference sequence). After removal of 6 bases from V and 0 bases from J, the junction contained 6 bases not matched to a gene. This CDR3 is CASSPGTGGMNTEAFF. Written as DNA, the CDR3 is TGTGCCAGTAGCCCTGGGACAGGGGGAATGAACACTGAAGCTTTCTTT.

The table lists this clone with a count of one. The V gene is TRBV9, the J gene TRBJ1-6, with D possibly TRBD1 on 6 matching bases. This CDR3 contains 14 residues. Per the germline V gene, CDR1 is SGDLS and CDR2 is YYNGEE. V lost 7 bases to trimming and J lost 3 bases, with 11 bases between them. The CDR3 coding sequence is TGTGCCAGCCGGGGGCCGGACTATAATTCACCCCTCCACTTT. This translates into CASRGPDYNSPLHF.

The chain recombines TRBV6-2 or TRBV6-3 with TRBJ1-2; tentatively, D is TRBD1 (6 bases). V lost 0 bases and J lost 5, with 13 bases in between. Germline CDR1 reads MNHEY; CDR2 reads SVGEGT. The CDR3 contains 15 residues. CDR3 protein: CASSYSGRGRYGYTF. DNA for the CDR3: TGTGCCAGCAGTTACTCCGGCAGGGGAAGATATGGCTACACCTTC.